The T cell receptor (beta chain) under discussion was sequenced for a study of blood T cells in healthy people across ages. Only a few counts were recorded for this clonotype. Through a sample-barcoded 5' primer and a J-beta primer mix, a second PCR was run for roughly 6 to 11 cycles. TCRdb analysed the 5' RACE reads with MiXCR anew, one entry per CDR3 protein. The table records over 600,000 distinct CDR3 sequences, around 20% of them present only once. This CDR3 has 16 residues. The germline CDR1 and CDR2 sequences are KGHSH and LQKENI. J gave up 5 bases and V 1 base, and 6 bases lay outside the gene matches.

The genes are TRBV18 and TRBJ2-5, with TRBD2 identical over 11 bases. This TCR was recovered from a man aged 65-85 years in good health. The source material was blood. The DNA for the CDR3 is TGTGCCAGCTCACCACGGAGACTAGCGGGAACTGAGACCCAGTACTTC. This codes for CASSPRRLAGTETQYF. Drawing the rest from reference TRBV18 and TRBJ2-5, the complete variable domain is NAGVMQNPRHLVRRRGQEARLRCSPMKGHSHVYWYRQLPEEGLKFMVYLQKENIIDESGMPKERFSAEFPKEGPSILRIQQVVRGDSAAYFCASSPRRLAGTETQYFGPGTRLLVL.